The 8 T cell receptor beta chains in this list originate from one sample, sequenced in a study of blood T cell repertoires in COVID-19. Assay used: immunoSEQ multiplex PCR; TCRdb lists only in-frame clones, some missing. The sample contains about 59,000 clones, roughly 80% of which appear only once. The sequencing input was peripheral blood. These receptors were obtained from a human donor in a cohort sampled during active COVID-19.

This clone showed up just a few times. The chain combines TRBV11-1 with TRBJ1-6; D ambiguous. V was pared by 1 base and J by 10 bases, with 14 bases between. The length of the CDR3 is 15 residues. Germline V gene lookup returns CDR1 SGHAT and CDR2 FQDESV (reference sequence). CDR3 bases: TGTGCCAGCAGCTTAGGCAGCCCCTCGGGATCACCCCTCCACTTT. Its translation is CASSLGSPSGSPLHF.

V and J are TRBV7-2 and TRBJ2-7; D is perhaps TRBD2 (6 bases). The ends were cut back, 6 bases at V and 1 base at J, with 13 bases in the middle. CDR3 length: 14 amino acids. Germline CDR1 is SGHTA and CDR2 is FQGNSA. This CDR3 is CASSPTAGSYEQYF. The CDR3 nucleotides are TGTGCCAGCAGTCCCACGGCGGGGTCCTACGAGCAGTACTTC.

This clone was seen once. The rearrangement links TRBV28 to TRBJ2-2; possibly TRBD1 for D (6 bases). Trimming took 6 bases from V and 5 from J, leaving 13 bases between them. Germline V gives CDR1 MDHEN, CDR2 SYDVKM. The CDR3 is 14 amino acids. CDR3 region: CASREDSPTGELFF. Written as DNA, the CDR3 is TGTGCCAGCAGGGAGGACAGCCCAACCGGGGAGCTGTTTTTT.

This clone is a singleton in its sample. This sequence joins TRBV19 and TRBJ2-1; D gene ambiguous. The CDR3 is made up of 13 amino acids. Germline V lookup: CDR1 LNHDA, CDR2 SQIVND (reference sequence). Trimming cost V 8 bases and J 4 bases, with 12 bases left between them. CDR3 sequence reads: CASREVTYNEQFF. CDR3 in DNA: TGTGCCAGTCGAGAGGTAACATACAATGAGCAGTTCTTC. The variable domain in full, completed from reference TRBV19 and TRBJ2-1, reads DGGITQSPKYLFRKEGQNVTLSCEQNLNHDAMYWYRQDPGQGLRLIYYSQIVNDFQKGDIAEGYSVSREKKESFPLTVTSAQKNPTAFYLCASREVTYNEQFFGPGTRLTVL.

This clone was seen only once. The CDR3 loop reads CASSVLITGAGGRGADTQYF. The CDR3 DNA follows: TGTGCCAGCAGTGTCTTAATCACGGGGGCGGGAGGTCGTGGCGCAGATACGCAGTATTTT. V is TRBV9 and J is TRBJ2-3; TRBD2 agrees at 8 bases. The length of the CDR3 is 20 residues. Germline trimming cut 5 bases from V and 4 bases from J; bases unmatched to any gene: 24. The V gene's germline CDR1 is SGDLS and CDR2 YYNGEE.

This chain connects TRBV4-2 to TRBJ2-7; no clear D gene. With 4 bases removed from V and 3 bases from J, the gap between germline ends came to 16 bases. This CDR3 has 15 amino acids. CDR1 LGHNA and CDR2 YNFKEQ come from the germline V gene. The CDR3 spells CASSLDSRPNYEQYF. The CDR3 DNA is TGTGCCAGCAGCCTCGACTCCCGGCCTAACTACGAGCAGTACTTC.

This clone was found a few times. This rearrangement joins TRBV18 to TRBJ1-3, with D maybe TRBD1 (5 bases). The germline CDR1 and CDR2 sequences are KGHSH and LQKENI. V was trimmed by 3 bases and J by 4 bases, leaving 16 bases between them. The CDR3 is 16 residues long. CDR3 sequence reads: CASSPRGETTGNTIYF. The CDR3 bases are TGTGCCAGCTCACCTCGGGGGGAAACAACCGGAAACACCATATATTTT. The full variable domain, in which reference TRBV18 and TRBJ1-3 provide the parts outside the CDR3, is NAGVMQNPRHLVRRRGQEARLRCSPMKGHSHVYWYRQLPEEGLKFMVYLQKENIIDESGMPKERFSAEFPKEGPSILRIQQVVRGDSAAYFCASSPRGETTGNTIYFGEGSWLTVV.

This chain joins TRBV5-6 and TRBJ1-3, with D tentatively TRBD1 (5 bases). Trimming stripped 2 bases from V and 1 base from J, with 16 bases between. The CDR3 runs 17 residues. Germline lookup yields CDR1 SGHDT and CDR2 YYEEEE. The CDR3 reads CASSFFPKGKSGNTIYF. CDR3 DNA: TGTGCCAGCAGCTTTTTTCCCAAGGGGAAGTCTGGAAACACCATATATTTT.